This entry lists 19 T cell receptor beta chains sequenced from one sample in a study of long-term antiretroviral therapy in people with HIV. An immunoSEQ assay, version v3.0, was performed at survey level. Sequencing was performed with immunoSEQ multiplex PCR; in TCRdb, only in-frame clones are kept and a portion is missing. Among 17,000 or so clones, approximately 80% were seen once, and the ten largest hold approximately 8.3%. Sequencing was performed on unsorted PBMCs, taken 0.3 years after starting antiretroviral therapy. The receptors were sampled from a young man with HIV.

This rearrangement joins TRBV7-9 to TRBJ2-1; D not certain. This CDR3 is 12 amino acids long. CDR1 SEHNR and CDR2 FQNEAQ come from the germline V gene (reference sequence). Trimming removed 6 bases at V and 5 bases at J, with 8 bases between. The CDR3, as DNA: TGTGCCAGCAGTCACGGCGACAATGAGCAGTTCTTC. It specifies CASSHGDNEQFF.

J is TRBJ1-2 and V is TRBV7-8; D gene ambiguous. CDR3 size: 15 residues. CDR1 is SGHVS and CDR2 is FQNEAQ in the germline V gene. Trimming took 8 bases from V and 2 from J, leaving 18 bases between them. The CDR3 sequence: CASQLGSLGNYGYTF. CDR3 DNA: TGTGCCAGCCAACTAGGGTCGTTGGGCAACTATGGCTACACCTTC.

V and J are TRBV4-1 and TRBJ2-3; D gene uncertain. The V end was cut by 1 base, the J end by 2 bases, with 16 bases between. The germline gives CDR1 MGHRA, CDR2 YSYEKL. This CDR3 has 17 residues. Here the CDR3 DNA reads TGCGCCAGCAGCCAAGGTGTAGCCGGGTTGGTCACAGATACGCAGTATTTT. The encoded protein is CASSQGVAGLVTDTQYF.

V gene TRBV9 combines with J gene TRBJ1-3; 9 nucleotides agree with TRBD1. Germline V gene lookup returns CDR1 SGDLS and CDR2 YYNGEE. V dropped 5 bases and J dropped 4; count of bases not matched to a gene: 7. The length of the CDR3 is 15 residues. CDR3 region: CASRGGTGSGNTIYF. CDR3 nucleotides: TGTGCCAGCAGGGGGGGGACAGGGTCAGGAAACACCATATATTTT.

The chain carries TRBV11-3 and TRBJ2-5, with TRBD1 as a possible D gene (5 bases). Germline loops: CDR1 SGHNT, CDR2 YENEEA. CDR3 length equals 14 residues. Trimming took 2 bases from V and 0 from J, leaving 7 bases between them. The CDR3 region is CASSLQGHQETQYF. As DNA, the CDR3 is TGTGCCAGCAGCTTACAGGGCCACCAAGAGACCCAGTACTTC.

The chain uses TRBV7-9 and TRBJ1-2; possible D gene TRBD1, 6 bases. The V gene lost 3 bases and the J gene lost 3 bases, with 11 bases spanning the gap. CDR1 is SEHNR and CDR2 is FQNEAQ in the germline V gene (reference sequence). CDR3 size: 14 residues. The CDR3 DNA follows: TGTGCCAGCAGCTTCACAGGGCGTGACTATGGCTACACCTTC. It translates to CASSFTGRDYGYTF.

This clone appeared a single time. The rearrangement links TRBV18 to TRBJ2-6, with a possible D match to TRBD1 (5 bases). Trimming stripped 1 base from V and 1 base from J, with 5 bases between. Germline V gene sequence: CDR1 KGHSH, CDR2 LQKENI. This CDR3 has 15 amino acids. The CDR3 is CASSPQGSGANVLTF. CDR3 in DNA: TGTGCCAGCTCACCACAGGGGTCTGGGGCCAACGTCCTGACTTTC.

The V and J genes are TRBV5-4 and TRBJ2-7; 9 nucleotides line up with TRBD1. V dropped 3 bases and J dropped 0; count of bases not matched to a gene: 7. Germline CDR1 reads SGHNT; CDR2 reads YYREEE (reference sequence). CDR3 length: 16 residues. Here the CDR3 reads CASSSPGQGLSYEQYF. Here the CDR3 DNA reads TGTGCCAGCAGCTCACCGGGACAGGGCCTCTCCTACGAGCAGTACTTC.

This sequence joins TRBV5-1 and TRBJ2-2; 9 nucleotides line up with TRBD1. V lost 6 bases, J lost 0 bases, and 6 bases stayed unmatched. Germline CDR1 and CDR2: SGHRS and YFSETQ. The CDR3 covers 16 residues. The CDR3, as DNA: TGCGCCAGCACCACACAGGGGGCAGCGAACACCGGGGAGCTGTTTTTT. Protein: CASTTQGAANTGELFF.

The rearrangement links TRBV6-1 to TRBJ1-4; 9 bases are shared with TRBD1. The germline V gene has CDR1 MNHNS and CDR2 SASEGT. J was trimmed by 6 bases and V by 8 bases; bases with no gene match: 10. The CDR3 extends over 15 amino acids. The CDR3: CASGPRQGVDEKLFF. DNA for the CDR3: TGTGCCAGCGGACCAAGACAGGGGGTAGATGAAAAACTGTTTTTT.

This chain connects TRBV5-4 to TRBJ2-3; D not resolved. The CDR3 extends over 14 amino acids. Germline V gene lookup returns CDR1 SGHNT and CDR2 YYREEE (reference sequence). The V end lost 1 base, the J end lost 4 bases, and 10 bases lay between the germline ends. CDR3 in amino acids: CASSLWQVPDTQYF. Written as DNA, the CDR3 is TGTGCCAGCAGCTTGTGGCAGGTGCCAGATACGCAGTATTTT. The full variable domain, its missing parts supplied by reference TRBV5-4 and TRBJ2-3, is ETGVTQSPTHLIKTRGQQVTLRCSSQSGHNTVSWYQQALGQGPQFIFQYYREEENGRGNFPPRFSGLQFPNYSSELNVNALELDDSALYLCASSLWQVPDTQYFGPGTRLTVL.

This clone appeared a single time. V gene TRBV5-5 combines with J gene TRBJ2-4; D is uncertain. CDR1 is SGHKS and CDR2 is YYEKEE in the germline V gene (reference sequence). The CDR3 is 15 residues long. The germline V and J ends were trimmed by 3 bases and 0 bases, with 10 bases remaining between them. CDR3 nucleotides: TGTGCCAGCAGCTCCCCCGAGAGAGCCAAAAACATTCAGTACTTC. It specifies CASSSPERAKNIQYF.

The chain recombines TRBV19 with TRBJ2-5, with a tentative D call TRBD2 (5 bases). The CDR3 is 14 amino acids. V was cut by 7 bases and J by 7 bases, with 19 bases left in between. Looked up from germline, CDR1 is LNHDA and CDR2 is SQIVND (reference sequence). The CDR3 spells CASKEVGSEGTQYF. The CDR3 DNA reads as TGTGCCAGTAAGGAGGTAGGGTCCGAAGGGACCCAGTACTTC. The full variable domain, with the rest looked up from reference TRBV19 and TRBJ2-5, is DGGITQSPKYLFRKEGQNVTLSCEQNLNHDAMYWYRQDPGQGLRLIYYSQIVNDFQKGDIAEGYSVSREKKESFPLTVTSAQKNPTAFYLCASKEVGSEGTQYFGPGTRLLVL.

CDR3 loop: CAGGHLTGEQYF. Here the CDR3 DNA reads TGTGCCGGGGGACACCTAACTGGAGAGCAGTACTTC. This chain links TRBV28 with TRBJ2-7, with TRBD1 as a possible D gene (6 bases). Per the germline V gene, CDR1 is MDHEN and CDR2 is SYDVKM. With 11 bases removed from V and 7 bases from J, the gap between germline ends came to 18 bases. CDR3 length: 12 amino acids.

The J gene is TRBJ1-2, the V gene TRBV10-1; D is unclear. V was cut by 7 bases and J by 10 bases, with 7 bases left in between. Germline lookup yields CDR1 WNHNN and CDR2 SYGVQD (reference sequence). The CDR3 covers 9 residues. The DNA of the CDR3 is TGCGCCAGCAACGGTTTCTACACCTTC. Translated: CASNGFYTF.

V gene TRBV20-1 combines with J gene TRBJ1-1; TRBD1 might be the D (6 bases). The CDR3 covers 11 residues. Per germline, CDR1 DFQATT and CDR2 SNEGSKA (reference sequence). Trimming left V 0 bases short and J 11 bases short, with 10 bases between. In nucleotides, the CDR3 is TGCAGTGCTAGAGATCAGGGGATGGCTTTCTTT. Its protein is CSARDQGMAFF.

This clone has a handful of counts. The V and J genes are TRBV9 and TRBJ2-7; 9 bases are shared with TRBD1. The CDR3 spans 15 residues. From germline, CDR1 is SGDLS and CDR2 YYNGEE. V gave up 4 bases and J gave up 4 bases; unmatched junction bases: 9. CDR3 protein: CASSRFGTGRYEQYF. CDR3 in DNA: TGTGCCAGCAGCCGCTTTGGGACAGGGAGGTACGAGCAGTACTTC.

This chain links TRBV7-9 with TRBJ2-2; D gene unclear. Germline assignment: CDR1 SEHNR and CDR2 FQNEAQ (reference sequence). The CDR3 has 17 amino acids. The V end lost 5 bases, the J end lost 0 bases, and 16 bases lay between the germline ends. Here the CDR3 DNA reads TGTGCCAGCAGCCCGCCGGGCCCGGTCGCGAACACCGGGGAGCTGTTTTTT. Translating it yields CASSPPGPVANTGELFF.

This rearrangement joins TRBV29-1 to TRBJ2-1; D unresolved. The V gene's germline CDR1 is SQVTM and CDR2 ANQGSEA. The CDR3 covers 14 residues. V was shortened by 1 base and J by 6 bases, with 13 bases between the two germline ends. The CDR3 loop is CSVEGHRPGNEQFF. CDR3 nucleotides: TGCAGCGTTGAAGGCCATAGACCCGGCAATGAGCAGTTCTTC.